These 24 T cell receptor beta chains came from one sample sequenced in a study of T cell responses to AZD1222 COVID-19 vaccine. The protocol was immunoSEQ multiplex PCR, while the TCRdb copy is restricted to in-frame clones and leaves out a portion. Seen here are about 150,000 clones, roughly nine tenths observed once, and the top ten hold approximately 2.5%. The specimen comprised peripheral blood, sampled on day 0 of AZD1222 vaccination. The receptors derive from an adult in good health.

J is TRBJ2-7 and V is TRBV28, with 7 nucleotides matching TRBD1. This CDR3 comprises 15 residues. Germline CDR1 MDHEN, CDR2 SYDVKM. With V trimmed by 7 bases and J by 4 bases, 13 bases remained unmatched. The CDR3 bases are TGTGCCAGCAAAGCTTTAGGGGGCCTCGGGTACGAGCAGTACTTC. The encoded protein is CASKALGGLGYEQYF.

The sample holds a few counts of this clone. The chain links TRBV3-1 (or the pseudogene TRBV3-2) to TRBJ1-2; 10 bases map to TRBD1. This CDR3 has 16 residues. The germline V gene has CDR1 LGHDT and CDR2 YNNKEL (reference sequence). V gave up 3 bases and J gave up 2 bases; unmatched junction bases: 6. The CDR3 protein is CASSQATGGANYGYTF. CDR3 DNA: TGTGCCAGCAGCCAGGCGACAGGGGGCGCGAACTATGGCTACACCTTC.

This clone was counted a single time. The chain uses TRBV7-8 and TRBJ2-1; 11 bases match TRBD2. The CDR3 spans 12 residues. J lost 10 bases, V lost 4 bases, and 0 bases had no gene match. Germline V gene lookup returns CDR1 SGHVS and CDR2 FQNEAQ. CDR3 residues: CASSSSGREQFF. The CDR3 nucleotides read TGTGCCAGCAGCTCTAGCGGGAGGGAGCAGTTCTTC.

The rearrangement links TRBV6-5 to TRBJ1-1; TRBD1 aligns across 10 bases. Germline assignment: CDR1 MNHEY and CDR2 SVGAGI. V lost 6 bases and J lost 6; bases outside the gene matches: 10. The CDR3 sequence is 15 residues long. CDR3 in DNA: TGTGCCAGCAGGAACTTCGGACAGGGGGGACCTGAAGCTTTCTTT. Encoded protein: CASRNFGQGGPEAFF.

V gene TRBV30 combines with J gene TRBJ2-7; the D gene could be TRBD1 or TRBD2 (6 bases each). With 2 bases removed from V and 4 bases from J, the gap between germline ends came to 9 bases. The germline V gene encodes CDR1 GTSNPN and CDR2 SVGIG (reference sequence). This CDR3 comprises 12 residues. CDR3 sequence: CAWSRGRYEQYF. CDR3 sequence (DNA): TGTGCCTGGAGTAGGGGGAGGTACGAGCAGTACTTC.

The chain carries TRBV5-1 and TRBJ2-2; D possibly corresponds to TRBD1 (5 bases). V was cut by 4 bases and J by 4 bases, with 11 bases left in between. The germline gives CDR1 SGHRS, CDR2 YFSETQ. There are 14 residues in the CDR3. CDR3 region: CASSPDSLTGELFF. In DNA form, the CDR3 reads TGCGCCAGCAGCCCAGACAGTCTCACCGGGGAGCTGTTTTTT.

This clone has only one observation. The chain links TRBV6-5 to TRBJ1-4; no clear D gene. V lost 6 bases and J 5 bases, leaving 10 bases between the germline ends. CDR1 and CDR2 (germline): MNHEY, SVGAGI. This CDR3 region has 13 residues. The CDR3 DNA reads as TGTGCCAGCAGAGGGCGCGGCAATGAAAAACTGTTTTTT. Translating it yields CASRGRGNEKLFF.

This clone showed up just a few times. For the CDR3, the DNA is TGTGCCAGCAGCCAAGAATATAAAGGGACAGGGACAAGAGAGCAGTTCTTC. Translated, it gives CASSQEYKGTGTREQFF. The V gene is TRBV4-2, the J gene TRBJ2-1, with 9 bases lining up with TRBD1. V dropped 0 bases and J dropped 10; count of bases not matched to a gene: 13. The CDR3 is 17 amino acids. The germline V gene encodes CDR1 LGHNA and CDR2 YNFKEQ.

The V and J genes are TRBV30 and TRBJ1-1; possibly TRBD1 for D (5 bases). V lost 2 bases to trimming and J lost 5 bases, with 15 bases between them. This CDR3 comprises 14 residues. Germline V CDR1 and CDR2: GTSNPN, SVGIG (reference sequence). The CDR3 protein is CAWSPGTGTTEAFF. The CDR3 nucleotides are TGTGCCTGGAGTCCGGGGACCGGGACTACTGAAGCTTTCTTT.

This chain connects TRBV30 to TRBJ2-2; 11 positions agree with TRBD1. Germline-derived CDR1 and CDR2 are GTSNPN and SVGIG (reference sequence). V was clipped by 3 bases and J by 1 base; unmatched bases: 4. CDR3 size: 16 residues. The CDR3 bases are TGTGCCTGGAGAGGGACAGGGGGGTTGAACACCGGGGAGCTGTTTTTT. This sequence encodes CAWRGTGGLNTGELFF.

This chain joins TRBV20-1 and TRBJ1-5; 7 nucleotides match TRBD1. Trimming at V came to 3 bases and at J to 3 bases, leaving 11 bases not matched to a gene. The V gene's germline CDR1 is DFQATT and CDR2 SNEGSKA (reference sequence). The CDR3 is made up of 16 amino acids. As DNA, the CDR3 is TGCAGTGCTAGTGATACGACAGGGTCAATCAATCAGCCCCAGCATTTT. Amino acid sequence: CSASDTTGSINQPQHF.

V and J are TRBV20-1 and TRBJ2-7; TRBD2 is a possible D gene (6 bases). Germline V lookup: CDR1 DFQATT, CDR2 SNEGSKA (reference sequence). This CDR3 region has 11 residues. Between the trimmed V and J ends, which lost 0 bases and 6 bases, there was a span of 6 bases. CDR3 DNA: TGCAGTGCTAGAGAGGAGGGCGAGCAGTACTTC. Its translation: CSAREEGEQYF.

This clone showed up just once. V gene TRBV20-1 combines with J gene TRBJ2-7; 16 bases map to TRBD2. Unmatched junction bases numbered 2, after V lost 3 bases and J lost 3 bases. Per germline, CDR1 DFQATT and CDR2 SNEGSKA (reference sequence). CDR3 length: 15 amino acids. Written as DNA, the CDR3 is TGCAGTGCTAGTGGGACTAGCGGGAGGGACTACGAGCAGTACTTC. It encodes CSASGTSGRDYEQYF.

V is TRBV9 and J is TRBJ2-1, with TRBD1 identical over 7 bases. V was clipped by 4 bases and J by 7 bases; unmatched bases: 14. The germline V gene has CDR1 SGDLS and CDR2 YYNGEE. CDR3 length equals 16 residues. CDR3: CASSPPRDSRLNEQFF. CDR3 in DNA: TGTGCCAGCAGCCCCCCCCGGGACAGCCGCTTGAATGAGCAGTTCTTC.

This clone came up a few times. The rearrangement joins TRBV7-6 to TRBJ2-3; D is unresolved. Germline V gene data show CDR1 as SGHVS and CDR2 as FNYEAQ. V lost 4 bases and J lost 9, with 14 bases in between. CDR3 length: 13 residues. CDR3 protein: CASSSAQVGTQYF. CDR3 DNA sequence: TGTGCCAGCAGCTCGGCCCAGGTGGGCACGCAGTATTTT. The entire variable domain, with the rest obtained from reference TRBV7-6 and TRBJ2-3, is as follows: GAGVSQSPRYKVTKRGQDVALRCDPISGHVSLYWYRQALGQGPEFLTYFNYEAQQDKSGLPNDRFSAERPEGSISTLTIQRTEQRDSAMYRCASSSAQVGTQYFGPGTRLTVL.

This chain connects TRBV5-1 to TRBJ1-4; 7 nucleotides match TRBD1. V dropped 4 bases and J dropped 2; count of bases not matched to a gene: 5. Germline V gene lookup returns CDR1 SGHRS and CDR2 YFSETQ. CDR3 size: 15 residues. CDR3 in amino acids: CASSQNRGTNEKLFF. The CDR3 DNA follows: TGCGCCAGCAGCCAAAACAGGGGTACTAATGAAAAACTGTTTTTT. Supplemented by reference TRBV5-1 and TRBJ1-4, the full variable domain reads KAGVTQTPRYLIKTRGQQVTLSCSPISGHRSVSWYQQTPGQGLQFLFEYFSETQRNKGNFPGRFSGRQFSNSRSEMNVSTLELGDSALYLCASSQNRGTNEKLFFGSGTQLSVL.

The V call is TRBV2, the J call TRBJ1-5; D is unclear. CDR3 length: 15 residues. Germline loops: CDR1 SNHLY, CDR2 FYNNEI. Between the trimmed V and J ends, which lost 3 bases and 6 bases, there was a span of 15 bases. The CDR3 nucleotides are TGTGCCAGCAGTGAGGGTGGCATTGTCAGTCAGCCCCAGCATTTT. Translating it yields CASSEGGIVSQPQHF.

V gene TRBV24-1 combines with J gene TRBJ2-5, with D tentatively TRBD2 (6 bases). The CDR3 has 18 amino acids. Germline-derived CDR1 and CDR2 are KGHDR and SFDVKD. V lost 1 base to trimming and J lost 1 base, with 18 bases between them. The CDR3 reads CATSDFWDSKIRQETQYF. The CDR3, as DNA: TGTGCCACCAGTGATTTTTGGGACTCAAAAATCCGCCAAGAGACCCAGTACTTC.

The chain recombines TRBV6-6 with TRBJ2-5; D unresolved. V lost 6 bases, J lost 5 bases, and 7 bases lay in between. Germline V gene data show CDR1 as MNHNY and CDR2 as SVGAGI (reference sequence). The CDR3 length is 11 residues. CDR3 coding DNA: TGTGCCAGCAGCCACCGCGAGACCCAGTACTTC. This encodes CASSHRETQYF.

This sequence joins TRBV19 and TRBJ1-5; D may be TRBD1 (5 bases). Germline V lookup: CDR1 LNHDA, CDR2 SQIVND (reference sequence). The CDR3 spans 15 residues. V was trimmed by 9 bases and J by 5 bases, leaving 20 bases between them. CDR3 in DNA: TGTGCCAGCCACACGGTCGAGGCGGGGGATCAGCCCCAGCATTTT. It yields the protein CASHTVEAGDQPQHF. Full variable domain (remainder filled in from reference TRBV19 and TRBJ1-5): DGGITQSPKYLFRKEGQNVTLSCEQNLNHDAMYWYRQDPGQGLRLIYYSQIVNDFQKGDIAEGYSVSREKKESFPLTVTSAQKNPTAFYLCASHTVEAGDQPQHFGDGTRLSIL.

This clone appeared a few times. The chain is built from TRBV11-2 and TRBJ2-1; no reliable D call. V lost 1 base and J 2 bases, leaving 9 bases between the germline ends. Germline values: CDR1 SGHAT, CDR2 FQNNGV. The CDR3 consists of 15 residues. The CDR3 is CASSLVGNPYNEQFF. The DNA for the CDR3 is TGTGCCAGCAGCTTAGTAGGGAACCCCTACAATGAGCAGTTCTTC.

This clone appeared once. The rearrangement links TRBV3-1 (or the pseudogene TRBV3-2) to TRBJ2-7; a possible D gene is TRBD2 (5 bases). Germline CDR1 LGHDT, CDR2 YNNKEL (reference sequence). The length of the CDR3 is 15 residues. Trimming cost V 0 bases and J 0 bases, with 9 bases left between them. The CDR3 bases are TGTGCCAGCAGCCAAGATGTACTAGTCTCCTACGAGCAGTACTTC. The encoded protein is CASSQDVLVSYEQYF.

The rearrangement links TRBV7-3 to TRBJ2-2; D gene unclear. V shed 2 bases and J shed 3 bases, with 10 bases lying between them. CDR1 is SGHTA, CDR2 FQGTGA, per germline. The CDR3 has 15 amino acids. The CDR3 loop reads CASSLYFGHTGELFF. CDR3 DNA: TGTGCCAGCAGCTTATATTTCGGACACACCGGGGAGCTGTTTTTT.

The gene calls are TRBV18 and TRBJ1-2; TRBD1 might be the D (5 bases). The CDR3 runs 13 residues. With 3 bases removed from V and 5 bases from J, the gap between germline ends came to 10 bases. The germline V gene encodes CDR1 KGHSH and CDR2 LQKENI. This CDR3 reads CASSPGGSYGYTF. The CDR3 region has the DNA TGTGCCAGCTCACCGGGGGGATCTTATGGCTACACCTTC. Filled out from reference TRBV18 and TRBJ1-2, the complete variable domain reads NAGVMQNPRHLVRRRGQEARLRCSPMKGHSHVYWYRQLPEEGLKFMVYLQKENIIDESGMPKERFSAEFPKEGPSILRIQQVVRGDSAAYFCASSPGGSYGYTFGSGTRLTVV.